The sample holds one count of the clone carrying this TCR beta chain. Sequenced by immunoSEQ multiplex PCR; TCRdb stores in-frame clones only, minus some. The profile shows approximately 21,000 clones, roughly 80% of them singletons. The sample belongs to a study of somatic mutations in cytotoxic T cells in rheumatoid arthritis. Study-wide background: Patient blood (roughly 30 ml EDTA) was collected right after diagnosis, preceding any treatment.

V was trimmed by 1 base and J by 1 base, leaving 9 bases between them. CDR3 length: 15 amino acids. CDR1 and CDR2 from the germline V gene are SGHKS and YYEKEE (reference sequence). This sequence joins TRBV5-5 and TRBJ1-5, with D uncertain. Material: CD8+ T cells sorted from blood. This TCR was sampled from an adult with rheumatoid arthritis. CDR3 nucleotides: TGTGCCAGCAGCTTGTTTATGGGGAGCAATCAGCCCCAGCATTTT. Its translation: CASSLFMGSNQPQHF.